One and the same sample provided the 4 T cell receptor beta chains below, sequenced in a study of T-cell reconstitution after alpha-beta-depleted transplantation in children (TCRdb year 2016). The library was obtained by PCR. The sequencing machine was an Illumina HiSeq 2500. TCR library preparation used molecular barcoding, with unique molecular identifiers applied to normalize quantification of the TCRbeta repertoire. TCRdb passed the public sequencing reads through fastp at Q25 and MiXCR, retaining productive beta sequences. One record per CDR3 amino acid sequence lists the most common genes and DNA. This sample comprises around 530,000 distinct CDR3 sequences, 32% of them detected only once. The leading ten clones occupy approximately 2.3% of the sample. This material consisted of PBMCs from the stem cell graft donor, taken from the stem cell graft. The receptor set was obtained from a human donor who donated a stem cell graft to a child with aplastic anemia.

The rearrangement links TRBV12-3 or TRBV12-4 to TRBJ2-1; tentative D call: TRBD1 (5 bases). The CDR3 spans 14 residues. Trimming took off 4 bases at V and 2 bases at J, with 9 bases between the two ends. The CDR3: CASSSQGTYNEQFF. In DNA form, the CDR3 reads TGTGCCAGCAGTTCCCAGGGAACCTACAATGAGCAGTTCTTC.

This clonotype was seen only a few times. V and J are TRBV7-3 and TRBJ2-7; possibly TRBD1 for D (5 bases). CDR1 and CDR2 (germline): SGHTA, FQGTGA. V was shortened by 5 bases and J by 4 bases, with 18 bases between the two germline ends. The CDR3 is 15 amino acids. The CDR3 sequence: CASSPSRVAPYEQYF. CDR3 DNA: TGTGCCAGCAGCCCATCCAGGGTAGCACCATACGAGCAGTACTTC.

The V call is TRBV5-1, the J call TRBJ2-5; D is unresolved. Germline lookup yields CDR1 SGHRS and CDR2 YFSETQ. This CDR3 spans 13 amino acids. Trimming took 3 bases from V and 5 from J, leaving 11 bases between them. In DNA, the CDR3 is TGCGCCAGCAGCTCGACCCCTTCGGAGACCCAGTACTTC. As protein: CASSSTPSETQYF. The complete variable domain, with remaining parts taken from reference TRBV5-1 and TRBJ2-5, reads KAGVTQTPRYLIKTRGQQVTLSCSPISGHRSVSWYQQTPGQGLQFLFEYFSETQRNKGNFPGRFSGRQFSNSRSEMNVSTLELGDSALYLCASSSTPSETQYFGPGTRLLVL.

This clonotype has a handful of counts. V usage is TRBV5-1 and J usage is TRBJ1-1; no clear D. The CDR3 extends over 15 amino acids. Per germline, CDR1 SGHRS and CDR2 YFSETQ. Trimming cost V 4 bases and J 1 base, with 14 bases left between them. CDR3 sequence reads: CASSAILGPNTEAFF. In nucleotides, the CDR3 is TGCGCCAGCAGCGCCATTCTAGGGCCGAACACTGAAGCTTTCTTT. Full variable domain (rest looked up from reference TRBV5-1 and TRBJ1-1): KAGVTQTPRYLIKTRGQQVTLSCSPISGHRSVSWYQQTPGQGLQFLFEYFSETQRNKGNFPGRFSGRQFSNSRSEMNVSTLELGDSALYLCASSAILGPNTEAFFGQGTRLTVV.